The entry that follows covers one T cell receptor (beta chain) sequence. Its antigen is not known. The input for sorted-subset replicate PCRs was 200 to 250 ng DNA, about 29,000 T cell genomes. TCRdb's table, derived via immunoSEQ multiplex PCR, lists solely in-frame clones and lacks some. The sample carries over 2 million clones, approximately 95% recorded once. These data belong to a study of shared clonotypes between healthy human individuals. Study-level information: A donor's plate count was three for CD4 naive and three for CD4 memory; CD8 naive had two and CD8 memory one. Overall study results and limits: The four-donor shared clonotypes exceeded non-shared clonotypes in generation probability, with non-shared ones scoring lower.

This CDR3 has 15 amino acids. V was clipped by 3 bases and J by 4 bases, with 12 bases between them. CDR1 is WSHSY, CDR2 SAAADI, per germline. Cells designated naive CD8 were CD45RO-negative and were positively selected for CCR7, with terminally differentiated effector memory CD45RA+ cells excluded. Sequences were obtained from naive CD8+ T cells sorted from blood. The sequence derives from a man between 18 and 29 years old in good health. V usage is TRBV10-2 and J usage is TRBJ1-4; D perhaps matches TRBD1 (5 bases). CDR3: CASSDNQGYNEKLFF. In DNA, the CDR3 is TGCGCCAGCAGTGATAACCAGGGCTATAATGAAAAACTGTTTTTT.